This T cell receptor beta chain was retrieved from a study of cytomegalovirus exposure and HLA in healthy donors. Germline V gene lookup returns CDR1 SGHRS and CDR2 YFSETQ. The CDR3 loop spans 15 amino acids. Trimming at V came to 4 bases and at J to 2 bases, leaving 7 bases not matched to a gene. Amplification used 60 Vbeta primers and 13 Jbeta primers. Data came from immunoSEQ multiplex PCR; TCRdb stores just in-frame clones and leaves some out. The sample has some 200,000 clones, about an eighth seen once. Overall study findings and caveats: Reportedly, HLA-A and HLA-B alleles of most subjects were accurately predicted from TCR beta.

This clone was recorded a few times. The antigen remains undetermined. The sequence derives from a man in his fifties or sixties in good health and CMV-seropositive. The sequenced sample consisted of PBMCs. The chain links TRBV5-1 to TRBJ1-1; TRBD1 matches at 8 bases. The CDR3 loop is CASSGTGGINTEAFF. CDR3 nucleotide sequence: TGCGCCAGCAGCGGGACAGGAGGGATCAACACTGAAGCTTTCTTT.